A single sample gave rise to the 10 T cell receptor beta chains below, sequenced in a study of blood T cell repertoires in COVID-19. Sequencing was performed with immunoSEQ multiplex PCR; in TCRdb, only in-frame clones are kept and a portion is missing. The sample includes roughly 250,000 clones, roughly 91% seen only once; the top ten take roughly 2%. The sample was PBMCs or T cells enriched from blood (not recorded which). The receptors were gathered from a woman between 40 and 55 years old with acute COVID-19.

This clone was seen once. The genes are TRBV7-9 and TRBJ2-5; 15 bases align to TRBD2. The germline gives CDR1 SEHNR, CDR2 FQNEAQ (reference sequence). This CDR3 is built from 17 residues. With 4 bases clipped from V and 2 bases from J, the junction kept 5 bases outside the gene matches. DNA of the CDR3: TGTGCCAGCAGCTCGGGACTAGCGGGAGGCCTTCAAGAGACCCAGTACTTC. Its translation: CASSSGLAGGLQETQYF.

The table lists this clone with a count of one. The genes are TRBV10-1 and TRBJ1-4; 7 bases agree with TRBD1. Trimming at V came to 5 bases and at J to 2 bases, leaving 5 bases not matched to a gene. CDR1 and CDR2 (germline): WNHNN, SYGVQD (reference sequence). The CDR3 has 15 amino acids. CDR3 region: CASSHRGTTNEKLFF. CDR3 sequence (DNA): TGCGCCAGCAGTCACAGGGGAACGACTAATGAAAAACTGTTTTTT.

This chain connects TRBV28 to TRBJ1-2; no clear D gene. Trimming left V 4 bases short and J 0 bases short, with 6 bases between. The length of the CDR3 is 13 residues. From germline, CDR1 is MDHEN and CDR2 SYDVKM. CDR3 sequence: CASSSTANYGYTF. The CDR3 bases are TGTGCCAGCAGTTCTACAGCTAACTATGGCTACACCTTC.

J is TRBJ1-1 and V is TRBV6-2 or TRBV6-3; D is unresolved. CDR1 is MNHEY and CDR2 is SVGEGT in the germline V gene. This CDR3 has 11 amino acids. Trimming took off 4 bases at V and 6 bases at J, with 6 bases between the two ends. CDR3 bases: TGTGCCAGCAGTTCGGGGTCTGAAGCTTTCTTT. Translated: CASSSGSEAFF.

The V gene is TRBV4-3, the J gene TRBJ2-6, with a possible D match to TRBD1 (5 bases). The germline V gene encodes CDR1 LGHNA and CDR2 YSLEER. The CDR3 sequence is 16 residues long. Trimming removed 0 bases at V and 0 bases at J, with 6 bases between. The CDR3 loop is CASSQDDSSGANVLTF. The CDR3 nucleotides are TGCGCCAGCAGCCAAGATGACAGCTCTGGGGCCAACGTCCTGACTTTC.

The genes are TRBV11-2 and TRBJ1-2; 8 positions match TRBD1. CDR3 length: 16 amino acids. V gave up 0 bases and J gave up 3 bases; unmatched junction bases: 6. The germline CDR1 and CDR2 sequences are SGHAT and FQNNGV. The CDR3 DNA follows: TGTGCCAGCAGCTTAGATGGACAGGGCCTTTACTATGGCTACACCTTC. Its translation is CASSLDGQGLYYGYTF.

The gene calls are TRBV5-8 and TRBJ1-1, with D perhaps TRBD1 (6 bases). Trimming removed 4 bases from V and 1 base from J, with 11 bases in between. Germline CDR1 is SGHTS and CDR2 is YDEGEE. CDR3 length equals 14 residues. The CDR3 sequence is CASSVLTGNTEAFF. The CDR3 DNA sequence: TGTGCCAGCAGCGTCTTGACAGGGAACACTGAAGCTTTCTTT.

The gene calls are TRBV12-3 or TRBV12-4 and TRBJ1-1; the match to TRBD1 covers 8 bases. V shed 5 bases and J 7 bases; nucleotides not matched to a gene: 6. The CDR3 spans 13 residues. In DNA form, the CDR3 reads TGTGCCAGCAGTCCTAGGACAGGGTTTGAAGCTTTCTTT. Amino acid sequence: CASSPRTGFEAFF.

The V and J genes are TRBV6-5 and TRBJ2-7; 8 bases align to TRBD1. The CDR3 length is 12 residues. Losses at the gene ends were 7 bases for V and 6 bases for J; bases not matched to a gene: 5. Looked up from germline, CDR1 is MNHEY and CDR2 is SVGAGI. The CDR3 region has the DNA TGTGCCAGCATCCGGGACAGGATCGAGCAGTACTTC. It is translated as CASIRDRIEQYF.

The chain couples TRBV21-1 to TRBJ1-1. TRBV21-1 is shown as a pseudogene. CDR3 length equals 15 residues. CDR3 sequence (DNA): TGTGCCAGCAGCAAATCCGGAGAAACGAACACTGAAGCTTTCTTT. Its protein is CASSKSGETNTEAFF.